Sequencing of this T cell receptor (beta chain) was carried out in a study of monozygotic twins with inflammatory bowel disease. The V gene's germline CDR1 is MGHRA and CDR2 YSYEKL. The CDR3 contains 15 residues. Study-level results: The inverse Simpson measure of TCRbeta diversity was lower in IBD patients than in healthy co-twins. Patient-to-patient differences in immunosuppressive treatment may have added variability to the repertoires.

The team made cDNA by running eight separate reactions for each sample. Researchers used template switching to add UMIs featuring a 6-nucleotide sample barcode. From the 5' RACE reads, TCRdb lists one entry per CDR3 protein and no DNA. The sample has some 170,000 distinct CDR3 sequences. Worth noting for this clonotype: Its antigen is currently unknown.

The J gene is TRBJ1-1, the V gene TRBV4-1. The sequencing sample was made of blood. This clonotype originated in a human donor with ulcerative colitis or Crohn's disease, or a healthy co-twin of an affected twin (not recorded which). The CDR3 here is CASSQGGGGNTEAFF.